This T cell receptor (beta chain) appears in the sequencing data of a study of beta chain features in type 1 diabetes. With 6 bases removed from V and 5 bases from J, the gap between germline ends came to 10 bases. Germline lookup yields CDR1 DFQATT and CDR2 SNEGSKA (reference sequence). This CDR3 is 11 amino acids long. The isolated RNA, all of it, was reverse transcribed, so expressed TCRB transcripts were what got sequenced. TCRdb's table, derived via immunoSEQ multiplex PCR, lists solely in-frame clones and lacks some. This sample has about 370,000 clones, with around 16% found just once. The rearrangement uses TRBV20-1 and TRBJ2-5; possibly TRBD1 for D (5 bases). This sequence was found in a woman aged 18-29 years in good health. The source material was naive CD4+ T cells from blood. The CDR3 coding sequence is TGCAGTGCAACACCAGGGGAGACCCAGTACTTC. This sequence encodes CSATPGETQYF.